The 13 T cell receptor beta chains listed next were all sequenced from one sample in a study of blood T cells in healthy people across ages. A J-beta primer mix and a sample-barcoded 5' primer were used in a second PCR of roughly 6 to 11 cycles. One entry per CDR3 protein results from TCRdb running MiXCR on the 5' RACE reads. The table has about 1.5 million distinct CDR3 sequences, 35% to 45% seen once. Sequenced material: blood. These receptors came from a woman younger than 30 in good health.

This clonotype was counted between two and nine times. The chain recombines TRBV14 with TRBJ2-7; 11 bases map to TRBD2. V lost 1 base to trimming and J lost 2 bases; unmatched junction nucleotides: 10. Germline-derived CDR1 and CDR2 are SGHDN and FVKESK. The CDR3 totals 18 residues. The CDR3 DNA reads as TGTGCCAGCAGCCAAGCCACCCTACTAGCGGGGGTTACCTACGAGCAGTACTTC. It encodes CASSQATLLAGVTYEQYF.

This clonotype was picked up a small number of times. The gene calls are TRBV20-1 and TRBJ2-3, with TRBD2 matching 12 bases. The CDR3 is 14 residues long. Germline CDR1 is DFQATT and CDR2 is SNEGSKA (reference sequence). V was clipped by 4 bases and J by 2 bases; unmatched bases: 1. CDR3 sequence: CSATSGGDTDTQYF. The DNA of the CDR3 is TGCAGTGCTACTAGCGGGGGGGACACAGATACGCAGTATTTT.

The CDR3 loop reads CASSLEAGGVHNEQFF. As DNA, the CDR3 is TGTGCCAGCAGCTTAGAGGCCGGGGGGGTCCACAATGAGCAGTTCTTC. The gene calls are TRBV7-6 and TRBJ2-1; TRBD2 matches at 8 bases. Germline V gives CDR1 SGHVS, CDR2 FNYEAQ. With 1 base clipped from V and 5 bases from J, the junction kept 7 bases outside the gene matches. The CDR3 runs 16 residues.

This clonotype appeared a few times. The chain has TRBV12-3 or TRBV12-4 and TRBJ1-2, with TRBD1 as a possible D gene (6 bases). The CDR3 contains 13 residues. V lost 6 bases to trimming and J lost 4 bases, with 12 bases between them. The DNA for the CDR3 is TGTGCCAGCAGCCGGTACAGGGTCTATGGCTACACCTTC. This encodes CASSRYRVYGYTF.

V gene TRBV3-1 combines with J gene TRBJ1-1, with no clear D. The CDR3 runs to 15 residues. Deletions cut 1 base from V and 0 bases from J, with 9 bases between. Germline CDR1 is LGHDT and CDR2 is YNNKEL (reference sequence). The CDR3 reads CASSQAAEMNTEAFF. CDR3 in DNA: TGTGCCAGCAGCCAAGCGGCGGAGATGAACACTGAAGCTTTCTTT.

For the CDR3, the DNA is TGTGCCAGCTCCCGCGGGACAGGAGTCAATGAGCAGTTCTTC. It specifies CASSRGTGVNEQFF. V and J are TRBV18 and TRBJ2-1; 8 bases align to TRBD1. V lost 6 bases, J lost 6 bases, and 7 bases stayed unmatched. There are 14 residues in the CDR3. The V gene's germline CDR1 is KGHSH and CDR2 LQKENI.

The rearrangement joins TRBV7-9 to TRBJ2-1, with 9 bases aligning to TRBD2. Germline CDR1 is SEHNR and CDR2 is FQNEAQ (reference sequence). Trimming removed 4 bases from V and 6 bases from J; junction bases left unmatched: 7. CDR3 length equals 15 residues. The CDR3 DNA sequence: TGTGCCAGCAGCTCACTAGCGGGTTTTTCCAATGAGCAGTTCTTC. Translating gives CASSSLAGFSNEQFF.

A word on this clonotype: This may be a read error, as it is one base from a much larger clone. The V and J genes are TRBV12-3 or TRBV12-4 and TRBJ2-3; a weak D match, TRBD1 (5 bases). V was clipped by 3 bases and J by 4 bases, with 14 bases between them. This CDR3 contains 15 residues. CDR3 DNA sequence: TGTGCCAGCAGTTTCTGGCAGCAGGGCGCAGATACGCAGTATTTT. Amino acid sequence: CASSFWQQGADTQYF.

The chain links TRBV5-1 to TRBJ2-3; weak D call: TRBD1 (5 bases). The CDR3 loop spans 16 amino acids. The V gene's germline CDR1 is SGHRS and CDR2 YFSETQ. V was pared by 3 bases and J by 4 bases, with 18 bases between. The CDR3 loop is CASSWGDRWRPDTQYF. The CDR3 DNA sequence: TGCGCCAGCAGCTGGGGCGACAGATGGCGGCCAGATACGCAGTATTTT. Complete variable domain (other parts from reference TRBV5-1 and TRBJ2-3): KAGVTQTPRYLIKTRGQQVTLSCSPISGHRSVSWYQQTPGQGLQFLFEYFSETQRNKGNFPGRFSGRQFSNSRSEMNVSTLELGDSALYLCASSWGDRWRPDTQYFGPGTRLTVL.

In this sample, this clonotype turned up a few times. The chain has TRBV20-1 and TRBJ1-2; D possibly corresponds to TRBD1 (6 bases). V was cut by 0 bases and J by 10 bases, with 12 bases left in between. The CDR3 runs to 12 residues. Germline V gives CDR1 DFQATT, CDR2 SNEGSKA (reference sequence). The CDR3 region has the DNA TGCAGTGCTAGAGATTATCGACAGGACTACACCTTC. It encodes CSARDYRQDYTF.

This clonotype turned up a few times. The gene calls are TRBV6-2 or TRBV6-3 and TRBJ2-7; TRBD2 matches 7 bases. Germline assignment: CDR1 MNHEY and CDR2 SVGEGT. V lost 4 bases, J lost 4 bases, and 7 bases stayed unmatched. CDR3 length equals 14 residues. The CDR3 bases are TGTGCCAGCAGTTTCGGACTAGTAGTATACGAGCAGTACTTC. Its protein product is CASSFGLVVYEQYF.

The V call is TRBV4-1, the J call TRBJ2-1; no clear D gene. Trimming cost V 3 bases and J 13 bases, with 19 bases left between them. There are 14 residues in the CDR3. The germline V gene has CDR1 MGHRA and CDR2 YSYEKL. DNA for the CDR3: TGCGCCAGCAGCCACCCAAGGACGGCGATCTTCCAGTTCTTC. As protein: CASSHPRTAIFQFF.

This clonotype was seen only a few times. This sequence joins TRBV6-5 and TRBJ1-1; unclear D gene. Germline CDR1 and CDR2: MNHEY and SVGAGI. This CDR3 comprises 15 residues. Trimming shortened V by 2 bases and J by 5 bases, and 15 bases separated the two germline ends. CDR3 protein: CASSYREGWGTEAFF. Here the CDR3 DNA reads TGTGCCAGCAGTTACAGGGAGGGCTGGGGAACTGAAGCTTTCTTT.